This TCR beta chain comes out of a study of Graves' ophthalmopathy and Graves' hyperthyroidism. The CDR3 consists of 16 residues. Deletions cut 3 bases from V and 2 bases from J, with 16 bases between. The TCR beta CDR3 regions underwent amplification from RNA transcripts. First-round RT-PCR relied on HTBI primers, and a second-round multiplex PCR came next. A single record per CDR3 protein comes from TCRdb applying MiXCR to the multiplex PCR reads. The table shows 300,000 or so distinct CDR3 sequences, with roughly 15% occurring only once. The table lists this clonotype with many counts. This sequence originates from an adult man with Graves' ophthalmopathy. This chain links TRBV12-3 or TRBV12-4 with TRBJ1-2; maybe TRBD1 (5 bases). The sequencing sample was made of peripheral blood. This CDR3 is CASSFGDSSGNYGYTF. CDR3 DNA: TGTGCCAGCAGTTTCGGAGACAGCTCTGGAAACTATGGCTACACCTTC.